The clone carrying this T cell receptor beta chain has just a few counts. The PCR ran on 60 Vbeta and 13 Jbeta primers. Generated by immunoSEQ multiplex PCR, the TCRdb table keeps only in-frame clones and is missing some. Here the sample spans fewer than 200,000 clones, over 60% being singletons. The CDR3 totals 15 residues. J lost 6 bases, V lost 4 bases, and 4 bases had no gene match. CDR1 is SNHLY, CDR2 FYNNEI, per germline. This entry comes from a study of cytomegalovirus exposure and HLA in healthy donors. The clonotype comes from a man in his forties in good health and CMV-seronegative. Sequences were obtained from PBMCs. The chain combines TRBV2 with TRBJ2-1; 12 nucleotides align to TRBD2. CDR3 amino acids: CASSAELAGGNEQFF. The CDR3 DNA reads TGTGCCAGCAGTGCTGAACTAGCGGGAGGCAATGAGCAGTTCTTC.